What follows describes a single T cell receptor beta chain. This record comes from a study of blood T cell repertoires in COVID-19. CDR1 is MDHEN and CDR2 is SYDVKM in the germline V gene. The CDR3 totals 15 residues. The V end lost 3 bases, the J end lost 4 bases, and 15 bases lay between the germline ends. Per the original methods: By means of reference gene primer amplification, nucleated cell counts were estimated. The assay was immunoSEQ multiplex PCR, and TCRdb's table has in-frame clones only and misses some. V and J calls plus clone size are reproduced from that table; the DNA served to infer D and trimming. The sample carries 220,000 or so clones, about 88% recorded once.

The source of this sequence is a woman between 45 and 60 years old with COVID-19, enrolled during active disease. The sequencing input was peripheral blood. The chain has TRBV28 and TRBJ1-2, with D hard to call. The CDR3: CASSFMPGGFYGYTF. The CDR3 DNA reads TGTGCCAGCAGTTTTATGCCCGGAGGATTCTATGGCTACACCTTC.